The 15 T cell receptor beta chains presented below share a single source sample, sequenced in a study of blood T cell repertoires in COVID-19. Sequenced by immunoSEQ multiplex PCR; TCRdb stores in-frame clones only, minus some. This sample has 190,000 or so clones, with over 75% found just once. Material for sequencing was peripheral blood. The receptor source for this set is a man over 45 who had recovered from COVID-19.

The V and J genes are TRBV6-1 and TRBJ1-5; D might be TRBD1 (6 bases). The CDR3 consists of 15 residues. Looked up from germline, CDR1 is MNHNS and CDR2 is SASEGT. V was cut by 3 bases and J by 6 bases, with 15 bases left in between. CDR3 in DNA: TGTGCCAGCAGTGAGACGGGGGGAGGGGGTCAGCCCCAGCATTTT. Its translation is CASSETGGGGQPQHF.

J is TRBJ1-1 and V is TRBV27; D not certain. The CDR3 extends over 14 amino acids. Germline V lookup: CDR1 MNHEY, CDR2 SMNVEV (reference sequence). Trimming removed 4 bases at V and 4 bases at J, with 13 bases between. DNA for the CDR3: TGTGCCAGCAGTTGGACTAGGGCGAGCACTGAAGCTTTCTTT. It is translated as CASSWTRASTEAFF.

This chain connects TRBV9 to TRBJ1-1, with unresolved D. With 0 bases removed from V and 3 bases from J, the gap between germline ends came to 3 bases. The germline V gene encodes CDR1 SGDLS and CDR2 YYNGEE. This CDR3 comprises 12 residues. For the CDR3, the DNA is TGTGCCAGCAGCGTAGGCGACACTGAAGCTTTCTTT. Its translation: CASSVGDTEAFF.

The gene calls are TRBV5-5 and TRBJ1-1; TRBD1 is a possible D gene (5 bases). In germline, CDR1 is SGHKS, CDR2 YYEKEE (reference sequence). The CDR3 consists of 14 residues. The ends were cut back, 3 bases at V and 1 base at J, with 10 bases in the middle. CDR3 nucleotide sequence: TGTGCCAGCAGCTCGGTCAGGGCGAACACTGAAGCTTTCTTT. Its protein product is CASSSVRANTEAFF.

The chain links TRBV7-3 to TRBJ2-2; D remains unclear. V lost 0 bases and J 4 bases, leaving 6 bases between the germline ends. Per germline, CDR1 SGHTA and CDR2 FQGTGA. This CDR3 spans 14 amino acids. The CDR3 DNA is TGTGCCAGCAGCTTAACCCCGGGCACCGGGGAGCTGTTTTTT. Amino acids: CASSLTPGTGELFF.

This clone has only a few counts. This chain connects TRBV2 to TRBJ2-7; D ambiguous. This CDR3 is 12 amino acids long. Trimming left V 4 bases short and J 3 bases short, with 7 bases between. Germline CDR1 SNHLY, CDR2 FYNNEI. CDR3 DNA: TGTGCCAGCAGTGGACTTAGCTACGAGCAGTACTTC. This translates into CASSGLSYEQYF.

This chain joins TRBV28 and TRBJ1-1, with TRBD1 identical over 9 bases. Germline assignment: CDR1 MDHEN and CDR2 SYDVKM. CDR3 length: 14 residues. V gave up 9 bases and J gave up 1 base; unmatched junction bases: 6. CDR3 nucleotides: TGTGCCAGTACCGGGACAGGGTCGAACACTGAAGCTTTCTTT. It is translated as CASTGTGSNTEAFF. The full variable domain, with the rest looked up from reference TRBV28 and TRBJ1-1, is DVKVTQSSRYLVKRTGEKVFLECVQDMDHENMFWYRQDPGLGLRLIYFSYDVKMKEKGDIPEGYSVSREKKERFSLILESASTNQTSMYLCASTGTGSNTEAFFGQGTRLTVV.

The chain carries TRBV27 and TRBJ2-1, with a tentative D call TRBD2 (6 bases). V gave up 6 bases and J gave up 2 bases, with 11 bases separating them. The CDR3 is 14 amino acids. Germline V lookup: CDR1 MNHEY, CDR2 SMNVEV (reference sequence). The CDR3 sequence is CASSRTITYNEQFF. CDR3 in DNA: TGTGCCAGCAGCCGGACTATTACCTACAATGAGCAGTTCTTC.

This clone appeared a few times. This chain connects TRBV3-1 (or the pseudogene TRBV3-2) to TRBJ2-1; 7 bases fit TRBD1. CDR1 LGHDT and CDR2 YNNKEL come from the germline V gene (reference sequence). The CDR3 is made up of 14 amino acids. Unmatched junction bases numbered 6, after V lost 5 bases and J lost 5 bases. CDR3 sequence (DNA): TGTGCCAGCAGCTTCAGGGGGACCAACAATGAGCAGTTCTTC. As protein: CASSFRGTNNEQFF.

A single count supports this clone. The V gene is TRBV7-3, the J gene TRBJ2-1; possibly TRBD2 for D (6 bases). This CDR3 has 14 residues. V was trimmed by 3 bases and J by 7 bases, leaving 13 bases between them. Per the germline V gene, CDR1 is SGHTA and CDR2 is FQGTGA. This chain's CDR3 is CASSLGGSPNEQFF. Here the CDR3 DNA reads TGTGCCAGCAGCTTGGGGGGTAGCCCAAATGAGCAGTTCTTC.

CDR3 bases: TGTGCCAGCAGTGTCGCAGGGGGCACAGATACGCAGTATTTT. This sequence encodes CASSVAGGTDTQYF. This chain joins TRBV27 and TRBJ2-3; tentative D call: TRBD1 (6 bases). CDR1 MNHEY and CDR2 SMNVEV come from the germline V gene (reference sequence). V was trimmed by 5 bases and J by 1 base, leaving 10 bases between them. This CDR3 has 14 amino acids.

The V gene is TRBV5-1, the J gene TRBJ1-2; D gene ambiguous. This CDR3 is built from 13 residues. Looked up from germline, CDR1 is SGHRS and CDR2 is YFSETQ. V lost 4 bases to trimming and J lost 4 bases, with 11 bases between them. CDR3 DNA: TGCGCCAGCAGCGCGGAGGTTGCCTATGGCTACACCTTC. This gives the protein CASSAEVAYGYTF.

This rearrangement joins TRBV7-9 to TRBJ1-1; TRBD1 matches at 7 bases. Germline V gene sequence: CDR1 SEHNR, CDR2 FQNEAQ (reference sequence). The J segment lost 3 bases and the V segment lost 4 bases, leaving 17 bases of the junction unmatched. CDR3 size: 18 residues. The CDR3 region is CASSSGQAAWGSDTEAFF. In nucleotides, the CDR3 is TGTGCCAGCAGCTCTGGACAGGCCGCGTGGGGTTCGGACACTGAAGCTTTCTTT.

The chain has TRBV19 and TRBJ1-1, with D perhaps matching TRBD1 (5 bases). Trimming removed 1 base at V and 0 bases at J, with 21 bases between. The CDR3 is made up of 19 amino acids. Germline loops: CDR1 LNHDA, CDR2 SQIVND (reference sequence). The CDR3 nucleotides are TGTGCCAGTAGTATAGGCCGGCAGAGATACGCAGGGATGAACACTGAAGCTTTCTTT. Its protein product is CASSIGRQRYAGMNTEAFF.

The J gene is TRBJ1-2, the V gene TRBV9; D is uncertain. With 0 bases removed from V and 5 bases from J, the gap between germline ends came to 17 bases. The CDR3 covers 16 residues. In germline, CDR1 is SGDLS, CDR2 YYNGEE. The DNA for the CDR3 is TGTGCCAGCAGCGTAGGGGCAGGCCAGCTAAGTTATGGCTACACCTTC. Its protein is CASSVGAGQLSYGYTF.